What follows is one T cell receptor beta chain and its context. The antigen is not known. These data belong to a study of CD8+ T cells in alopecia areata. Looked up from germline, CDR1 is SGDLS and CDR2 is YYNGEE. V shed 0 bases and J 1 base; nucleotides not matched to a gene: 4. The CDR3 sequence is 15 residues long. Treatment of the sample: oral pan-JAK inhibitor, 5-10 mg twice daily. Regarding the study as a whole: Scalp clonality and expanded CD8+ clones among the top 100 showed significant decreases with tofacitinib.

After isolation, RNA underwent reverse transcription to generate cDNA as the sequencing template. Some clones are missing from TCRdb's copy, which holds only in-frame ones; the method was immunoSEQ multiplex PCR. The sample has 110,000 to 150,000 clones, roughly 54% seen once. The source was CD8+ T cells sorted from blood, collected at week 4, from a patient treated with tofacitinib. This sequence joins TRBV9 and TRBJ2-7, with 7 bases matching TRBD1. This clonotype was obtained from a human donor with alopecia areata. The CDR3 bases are TGTGCCAGCAGCGTAGGGGACAGCTTGTCCTACGAGCAGTACTTC. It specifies CASSVGDSLSYEQYF.